The entry below gives a single T cell receptor (beta chain) sequence along with its context. Its antigen has not been determined. Base qualities are not provided; no much larger clone lies one nucleotide away. Trimming at the junction amounts to 6 bases on V and 0 bases on J, and the germline ends lie 13 bases apart. The CDR3 sequence holds 15 residues, the cysteine and phenylalanine included. Only the CDR3 portion is preserved as DNA: 45 bases, with reading frame beginning at the first base. CDR1 and CDR2 (SGHTA, FQGTGA) derive from the germline V gene. The record originates from a study of cytomegalovirus exposure and HLA in healthy donors (dated by TCRdb to 2016 to 2017). Background on the whole study: An earlier analysis of about 560 of the donors reported about 260 Gb of sequence data and approximately 120 million unique TCR beta sequences obtained from some 170 million T cells. An early release covering around 630 HLA-typed donors comprised approximately 290 gigabases of sequencing data and roughly 85 million unique TCR sequences. Of the 398 genotyped donors, 65% to 90% fell in the genetic ancestry cluster associated with self-reported Caucasian donors. The study aimed to test whether signatures of past pathogen exposure could be identified by cataloging public T cell receptors. Using immunosequencing, the study profiled T cell repertoires from 666 subjects and related those repertoires to cytomegalovirus serostatus. A separate validation cohort of some 130 different subjects was used in addition to the roughly 700-subject first cohort. High-throughput TCR immunosequencing, statistical association of individual TCRs with disease status, and machine learning were combined to predict cytomegalovirus infection status. To study patterns of TCR occurrence, a later analysis re-analyzed previously published TCR beta repertoires from around 670 donors and added high-resolution HLA genotyping. Rather than using new phenotypic data, the later analysis identified candidate immune exposures from TCR beta sequences and from how often those sequences occurred across donors. To decide whether each TCR beta V gene segment behaved as functional or pseudogenic, an earlier analysis of some 570 of the donors relied on high-throughput TCR beta sequencing. Alongside the repertoire data, information on donor age, sex, ethnicity and CMV serostatus was compiled. Genome-wide SNP genotypes for about 60% of the 666 donors were used in a later genetic analysis, which treated that subset as a discovery cohort. Every repertoire in the discovery cohort had been generated on one and the same sequencing platform. Class I and class II HLA loci were covered by the typing at four-digit resolution. Typing coverage varied by locus: about 629-630 donors for A, B, C, DRB1 and DQB1; roughly 500 for DQA1; 600 to 610 for DPA1; under 490 for DPB1. A handful of DR-DQ haplotypes were handled as single units for association and clustering because linkage in the cohort was strong. Among about 370 genotyped donors of the cohort, an average of around 220,000 unique TCR beta nucleotide sequences was sequenced per donor, of which 15% to 20% were non-productive. The investigation overall reported the following: According to a later analysis, TCR association rates differed among HLA loci, with DRB1 alleles showing the most associated TCRs and HLA-C alleles showing the fewest. In this cohort, only TCR beta chains were sequenced, and detectable features were limited by the absence of alpha or paired-chain data. An association between a missense DCLRE1C variant and V-gene and J-gene trimming of TCR beta chains was found in a later genetic analysis and replicated in an independent cohort. Some IMGT-functional V segments, including TRBV6-2 and TRBV6-3, could not be told apart with the 87-base-pair reads, so those segments were excluded. In vitro tests confirmed that three of the cytomegalovirus-associated TCR beta chains recognize cytomegalovirus antigens. Immune exposure information for the cohort was limited to CMV serostatus. While some public TCRs were present in many individuals, most TCR sequences turned up only very rarely across donors. A further reported finding was that TCR beta sequences accurately predicted the HLA-A and HLA-B alleles for most subjects in the first cohort. Because some donors lacked HLA typing at each locus, the association tests relied only on the typed subset. The sequencing pipeline was judged likely to have produced a cluster of highly shared sequence variants as a technical artifact. Broadly in line with IMGT annotations, most TCR beta V segments showed up in productive rearrangements about 87% or about 30% of the time in an earlier analysis of 587 of the donors. Strong co-occurrence of HLA alleles, especially DR and DQ, made assigning TCR associations to individual alleles difficult. In a later genetic analysis, fewer N-insertions in productive TCRs were reported among donors in an Asian-associated ancestry cluster than the roughly 700-donor mean. In a later analysis, HLA-associated TCR beta chains were found to be more clonally expanded and to have lower generation probabilities than equally common non-associated chains. Because counts were too low, roughly 17 rarely observed V segments, including chromosome 9 orphons, were left out of the earlier analysis of 587 of the donors. The classifier was reported to diagnose cytomegalovirus status with high specificity and sensitivity in both the original and validation cohorts. Several of the top co-occurrence clusters appeared to be linked to parvovirus B19, influenza, CMV and Epstein-Barr virus, according to a later analysis. It was suggested by the authors that the approach could potentially be generalized to other disease states and immunological phenotypes. In the study, some 160 TCR beta chains were listed as associated with cytomegalovirus. In a later analysis, about 16,000 TCR beta sequences were associated with specific HLA alleles at a false discovery rate of 0.05. Linkage disequilibrium might explain the correlated functional status among segregating V segments, but an unknown experimental factor could not be excluded. The presence/absence analyses assumed that sequencing depth was roughly uniform across donors, and that assumption may not be true. Most CMV-associated TCR beta chains appeared to be HLA-restricted in a later analysis, and the HLA associations seemed to be driven largely by CMV exposure.

The receptor library was made with the immunoSEQ multiplex PCR assay. For the multiplex PCR, a mixture combining 60 forward primers for TCR Vbeta segments and 13 reverse primers for TCR Jbeta segments was used. The CDR3 region of rearranged TCR beta genes was amplified from genomic DNA with a multiplex PCR assay. The Illumina HiSeq System was used to sequence the amplified TCR beta libraries as 87-base-pair reads. In the source study's methods: Across the roughly 600 repertoires, a later analysis counted 80 million or so unique TCR beta chains, some 11 million of which were shared by at least two donors. Raw reads were error-corrected and collapsed into unique sequences by a nearest-neighbor algorithm in which closely related sequences were merged to remove PCR and sequencing errors. V, D and J gene segments were assigned by aligning CDR3 sequences to IMGT reference sequences. For a sequence to be retained, a match of at least six nucleotides to both a V gene segment and a J gene segment was required. A rearrangement was called productive if the CDR3 had no stop codons and remained in frame with V and J, and every other rearrangement was called non-productive. Following IMGT convention, CDR3 was defined as the stretch from the second conserved V-encoded cysteine up to the conserved J-encoded phenylalanine. The earlier analysis of 587 of the donors excluded sequences that lacked an unambiguous match to a single V gene segment. An earlier analysis of 500 to 600 of the donors classified V segments as functional when productive rearrangements were above 56.7% and as segregating when the standard deviation between donors was above 5%. A statistical classification framework was built for diagnosing cytomegalovirus status from the catalog of TCR beta chain sequences. V and J gene assignment, in a later analysis, came from comparing TCR nucleotide sequences with IMGT/GENE-DB human TR gene sequences. A later analysis assigned CDR3 sequences and most-parsimonious VDJ recombination scenarios with the TCRdist pipeline. In a later analysis, each TCR beta chain was defined by its CDR3 amino acid sequence together with its V-gene family, and reads lacking a unique V-gene family were excluded. To address suspected cross-contamination and a sequencing artifact, a later analysis removed roughly 640 highly shared, low-generation-probability nucleotide sequences. In a later analysis, a clonal expansion index for each public chain was calculated from normalized within-repertoire ranks of inferred template counts. Generation probabilities in a later analysis came from a VDJ recombination model fitted to out-of-frame rearrangements, and those results were checked against IGoR. Hypergeometric tests were used in a later analysis to score TCR-TCR, TCR-HLA and TCR-CMV co-occurrence, with a repertoire-size bias correction applied to the TCR pairs. False discovery rates were estimated in a later analysis by permuting HLA or CMV assignments 20 times. A later analysis grouped co-occurring TCRs with DBSCAN, adding TCRdist sequence similarity when clustering within HLA-allele-positive subsets. Repertoires with fewer than 30,000 or more than 120,000 public chains, plus five repertoires with anomalous nucleotide sharing, were excluded from co-occurrence clustering. TCRdb obtained this table from immuneACCESS and retained in-frame rearrangements with V and J assigned. These tables miss some clones; where compared with another copy, unresolved V genes account for less than half of the shortfall, and the remainder is unexplained. From that table come the V and J calls and clone size; the DNA was used to work out D and trimming. Here the sample has about 190,000 clones; less than 90% occur a single time. Of the sample, 1.5% to 2% is held by the ten largest clones.

The cohort consisted of hundreds of healthy bone marrow donors. All cohort members were sampled while nominally healthy, although unrecorded immune exposures were likely present. The donor was CMV seronegative and was included in the group of 352 seronegative cohort members. Each donor provided a peripheral blood sample, and peripheral blood mononuclear cells were used for TCR beta sequencing. Genomic DNA was extracted from the blood cell samples with the Qiagen DNeasy Blood Extraction Kit. The sample taken for sequencing was PBMCs. This sequence uses TRBV7-3 and TRBJ2-3, with a weak D call of TRBD1 (5 bases match). The source is a man aged 45-65 years in good health and CMV-seronegative. The CDR3 protein sequence reads: CASSSRDSSTDTQYF. The nucleotide sequence is TGTGCCAGCAGTTCCCGCGACAGTAGCACAGATACGCAGTATTTT. This CDR3, with the reference TRBV7-3 and TRBJ2-3 proteins standing in past its ends, gives the full variable domain GAGVSQTPSNKVTEKGKYVELRCDPISGHTALYWYRQSLGQGPEFLIYFQGTGAADDSGLPNDRFFAVRPEGSVSTLKIQRTERGDSAVYLCASSSRDSSTDTQYFGPGTRLTVL.